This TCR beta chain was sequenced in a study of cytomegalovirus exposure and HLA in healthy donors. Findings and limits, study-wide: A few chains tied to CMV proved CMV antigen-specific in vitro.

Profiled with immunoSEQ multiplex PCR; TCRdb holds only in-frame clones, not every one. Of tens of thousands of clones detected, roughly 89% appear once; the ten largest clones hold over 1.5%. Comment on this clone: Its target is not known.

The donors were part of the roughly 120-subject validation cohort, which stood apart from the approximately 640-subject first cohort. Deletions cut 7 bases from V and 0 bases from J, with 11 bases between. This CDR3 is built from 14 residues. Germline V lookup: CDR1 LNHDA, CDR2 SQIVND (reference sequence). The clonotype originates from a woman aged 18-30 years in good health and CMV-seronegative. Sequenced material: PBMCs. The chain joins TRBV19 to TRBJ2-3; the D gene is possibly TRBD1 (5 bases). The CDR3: CASNTQGSTDTQYF. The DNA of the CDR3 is TGTGCCAGTAACACCCAGGGTAGCACAGATACGCAGTATTTT.